The next 30 T cell receptor beta chains were all read from a single sample in a study of cytomegalovirus exposure and HLA in healthy donors. This PCR relied on a set of 60 Vbeta primers and 13 Jbeta primers. Profiled with immunoSEQ multiplex PCR; TCRdb holds only in-frame clones, not every one. Counted here are 120,000 to 150,000 clones, about three quarters occurring once; the ten biggest clones make up about 2.9%. Sequencing used PBMCs. The receptor set was obtained from a man aged 40-49 years in good health and CMV-seropositive.

This clone was seen a handful of times. The chain carries TRBV28 and TRBJ2-7; 9 positions agree with TRBD1. V lost 6 bases, J lost 5 bases, and 11 bases stayed unmatched. This CDR3 has 15 residues. The germline CDR1 and CDR2 sequences are MDHEN and SYDVKM. CDR3 DNA: TGTGCCAGCAGCCAAGGGGGACAGGGATCCAACGAGCAGTACTTC. As protein: CASSQGGQGSNEQYF. The entire variable domain, with the rest obtained from reference TRBV28 and TRBJ2-7, is as follows: DVKVTQSSRYLVKRTGEKVFLECVQDMDHENMFWYRQDPGLGLRLIYFSYDVKMKEKGDIPEGYSVSREKKERFSLILESASTNQTSMYLCASSQGGQGSNEQYFGPGTRLTVT.

V gene TRBV5-4 combines with J gene TRBJ2-4; 8 nucleotides line up with TRBD1. Germline V CDR1 and CDR2: SGHNT, YYREEE (reference sequence). The CDR3 is made up of 13 amino acids. V was clipped by 9 bases and J by 5 bases; unmatched bases: 7. CDR3 bases: TGTGCCACCACGGACAGGGTTGAAAACATTCAGTACTTC. This codes for CATTDRVENIQYF.

The chain has TRBV28 and TRBJ2-2; the D gene is possibly TRBD2 (6 bases). Germline V gives CDR1 MDHEN, CDR2 SYDVKM. The ends were cut back, 7 bases at V and 1 base at J, with 16 bases in the middle. This CDR3 comprises 16 residues. The CDR3 region is CASITGGYKNTGELFF. Written as DNA, the CDR3 is TGTGCCAGCATTACCGGAGGGTACAAGAACACCGGGGAGCTGTTTTTT. Together with reference TRBV28 and TRBJ2-2, the CDR3 gives the full variable domain: DVKVTQSSRYLVKRTGEKVFLECVQDMDHENMFWYRQDPGLGLRLIYFSYDVKMKEKGDIPEGYSVSREKKERFSLILESASTNQTSMYLCASITGGYKNTGELFFGEGSRLTVL.

The chain links TRBV11-2 to TRBJ1-2; 10 bases agree with TRBD1. The V gene end was trimmed by 4 bases and the J gene end by 2 bases; junction bases not matched to a gene: 4. The CDR3 sequence is 15 residues long. From germline, CDR1 is SGHAT and CDR2 FQNNGV. The CDR3 loop reads CASSWGQGRNYGYTF. The CDR3 bases are TGTGCCAGCAGCTGGGGACAGGGGAGAAACTATGGCTACACCTTC.

The chain couples TRBV30 to TRBJ1-1, with D perhaps TRBD1 (5 bases). Germline assignment: CDR1 GTSNPN and CDR2 SVGIG (reference sequence). The CDR3 contains 14 residues. Trimming took off 0 bases at V and 1 base at J, with 9 bases between the two ends. CDR3 nucleotides: TGTGCCTGGAGTGTACAGGTGGGGAACACTGAAGCTTTCTTT. Translated, it gives CAWSVQVGNTEAFF.

The V gene is TRBV6-1, the J gene TRBJ2-7; 10 positions agree with TRBD2. There are 15 residues in the CDR3. V lost 3 bases and J lost 5; bases outside the gene matches: 7. CDR1 is MNHNS and CDR2 is SASEGT in the germline V gene. CDR3 sequence reads: CASSESPSGRDEQYF. The CDR3 DNA sequence: TGTGCCAGCAGTGAGAGCCCCAGCGGGAGGGACGAGCAGTACTTC.

The chain combines TRBV11-2 with TRBJ2-7; D remains unclear. V was clipped by 0 bases and J by 3 bases, with 12 bases between them. Per the germline V gene, CDR1 is SGHAT and CDR2 is FQNNGV. CDR3 length: 15 amino acids. CDR3 residues: CASSLDNNYFYEQYF. The CDR3 DNA is TGTGCCAGCAGCTTAGACAACAACTACTTCTACGAGCAGTACTTC.

This sequence joins TRBV28 and TRBJ2-1; D uncertain. This CDR3 spans 11 amino acids. Per the germline V gene, CDR1 is MDHEN and CDR2 is SYDVKM. The V end was cut by 4 bases, the J end by 15 bases, with 13 bases between. The CDR3 reads CASSSPTRSFF. Written as DNA, the CDR3 is TGTGCCAGCAGTTCCCCAACTCGATCGTTCTTC.

CDR3 loop: CASSRNRISSGANVLTF. CDR3 in DNA: TGTGCCAGCAGCAGGAACAGAATAAGCTCTGGGGCCAACGTCCTGACTTTC. The chain has TRBV11-1 and TRBJ2-6; unclear D gene. Trimming left V 5 bases short and J 0 bases short, with 14 bases between. CDR3 size: 17 residues. Germline V gene lookup returns CDR1 SGHAT and CDR2 FQDESV (reference sequence).

The chain couples TRBV7-9 to TRBJ1-1; TRBD1 is a possible D gene (6 bases). This CDR3 contains 15 residues. V was pared by 3 bases and J by 6 bases, with 17 bases between. From germline, CDR1 is SEHNR and CDR2 FQNEAQ (reference sequence). The CDR3 spells CASSFTGQGRAEAFF. The CDR3 nucleotides read TGTGCCAGCAGCTTTACCGGGCAGGGGCGCGCTGAAGCTTTCTTT.

This chain links TRBV6-5 with TRBJ1-1; D gene uncertain. The CDR3 covers 16 residues. V lost 0 bases, J lost 0 bases, and 11 bases lay in between. The germline CDR1 and CDR2 sequences are MNHEY and SVGAGI. CDR3 DNA: TGTGCCAGCAGTTACTCTTACGGCGGGGTGAACACTGAAGCTTTCTTT. Residues: CASSYSYGGVNTEAFF.

A note on this clone: Other DNA sequences of this sample code for an identical CDR3. The V and J genes are TRBV5-1 and TRBJ2-1; 7 bases are shared with TRBD2. V lost 0 bases and J lost 2; bases outside the gene matches: 5. Germline lookup yields CDR1 SGHRS and CDR2 YFSETQ. The CDR3 contains 16 residues. This CDR3 reads CASSLEGGRAYNEQFF. CDR3 DNA: TGCGCCAGCAGCTTGGAGGGAGGGAGGGCCTACAATGAGCAGTTCTTC.

Regarding this clone: Sequence at one end of the junction differs from germline and may be a read error. As DNA, the CDR3 is TGTTCCAGCAATGTACTAGACACCGGGGAGCTGTTTTTT. Translation: CSSNVLDTGELFF. The chain joins TRBV7-9 to TRBJ2-2, with D maybe TRBD2 (5 bases). The CDR3 sequence is 13 residues long. Per germline, CDR1 SEHNR and CDR2 FQNEAQ (reference sequence).

V is TRBV30 and J is TRBJ2-6, with D perhaps TRBD1 (6 bases). Germline-derived CDR1 and CDR2 are GTSNPN and SVGIG (reference sequence). V lost 2 bases and J 1 base, leaving 9 bases between the germline ends. This CDR3 region has 15 residues. The CDR3 loop reads CAWSLRGSGANVLTF. The CDR3 nucleotides read TGTGCCTGGAGTCTCAGGGGATCTGGGGCCAACGTCCTGACTTTC.

The table lists this clone with a few counts. The CDR3 sequence: CASSHRHTSNYEQYF. In nucleotides, the CDR3 is TGCGCCAGCAGCCACAGACACACCTCAAACTACGAGCAGTACTTC. The chain links TRBV4-1 to TRBJ2-7, with unresolved D. The CDR3 runs 15 residues. Germline assignment: CDR1 MGHRA and CDR2 YSYEKL. V was trimmed by 3 bases and J by 3 bases, leaving 15 bases between them.

This chain's CDR3 is CASSPVNTEAFF. The DNA for the CDR3 is TGTGCCAGCAGCCCAGTGAACACTGAAGCTTTCTTT. The chain carries TRBV5-4 and TRBJ1-1; D gene ambiguous. The CDR3 spans 12 residues. The V and J ends lost 4 bases and 0 bases respectively, with 4 bases between them. From germline, CDR1 is SGHNT and CDR2 YYREEE (reference sequence). Full variable domain (outside the CDR3, taken from reference TRBV5-4 and TRBJ1-1): ETGVTQSPTHLIKTRGQQVTLRCSSQSGHNTVSWYQQALGQGPQFIFQYYREEENGRGNFPPRFSGLQFPNYSSELNVNALELDDSALYLCASSPVNTEAFFGQGTRLTVV.

This chain uses TRBV29-1 with TRBJ1-1; the D is unclear. V was trimmed by 0 bases and J by 0 bases, leaving 14 bases between them. Germline V gene sequence: CDR1 SQVTM, CDR2 ANQGSEA. The CDR3 is made up of 16 amino acids. The chain's CDR3 is CSVEDQERALNTEAFF. Here the CDR3 DNA reads TGCAGCGTTGAAGATCAAGAAAGAGCCTTGAACACTGAAGCTTTCTTT.

The genes are TRBV7-2 and TRBJ2-1; a possible D gene is TRBD1 (5 bases). Trimming left V 3 bases short and J 8 bases short, with 14 bases between. Per germline, CDR1 SGHTA and CDR2 FQGNSA. The CDR3 covers 14 residues. The CDR3 spells CASSFYSGLDEQFF. DNA of the CDR3: TGTGCCAGCAGCTTTTACTCAGGGTTGGATGAGCAGTTCTTC.

This chain connects TRBV6-5 to TRBJ2-7; TRBD1 might be the D (7 bases). CDR3 length equals 15 residues. V lost 3 bases to trimming and J lost 8 bases, with 20 bases between them. Per the germline V gene, CDR1 is MNHEY and CDR2 is SVGAGI. The CDR3 sequence: CASSYSAQGGSKQYF. CDR3 nucleotide sequence: TGTGCCAGCAGTTATTCGGCGCAGGGGGGATCAAAGCAGTACTTC.

This clone was observed a few times. The J gene is TRBJ1-6, the V gene TRBV27, with no clear D. The CDR3 sequence is 15 residues long. Germline values: CDR1 MNHEY, CDR2 SMNVEV (reference sequence). With 7 bases removed from V and 6 bases from J, the gap between germline ends came to 16 bases. The DNA for the CDR3 is TGTGCCAGCACCCCCTCGGGAGGACTTAATTCACCCCTCCACTTT. It is translated as CASTPSGGLNSPLHF.

The gene calls are TRBV6-1 and TRBJ2-1; TRBD2 matches 12 bases. J was trimmed by 6 bases and V by 4 bases; bases with no gene match: 4. This CDR3 contains 15 residues. CDR1 is MNHNS and CDR2 is SASEGT in the germline V gene. CDR3 DNA: TGTGCCAGCAGTGTCCTAGCGGGAGGGATCAATGAGCAGTTCTTC. It encodes CASSVLAGGINEQFF.

This clone was picked up one time. The chain couples TRBV27 to TRBJ1-2; weak D call: TRBD1 (5 bases). The germline CDR1 and CDR2 sequences are MNHEY and SMNVEV (reference sequence). V shed 2 bases and J shed 5 bases, with 15 bases lying between them. CDR3 length equals 15 residues. The CDR3: CASSLNLGGGYGYTF. CDR3 DNA: TGTGCCAGCAGTTTAAATCTCGGGGGGGGTTATGGCTACACCTTC.

The rearrangement links TRBV29-1 to TRBJ1-2, with D unresolved. V dropped 0 bases and J dropped 5 bases, with 13 bases sitting between them. Germline CDR1 SQVTM, CDR2 ANQGSEA. CDR3 length: 14 residues. For the CDR3, the DNA is TGCAGCGTTGAAGATGGTCAGTACGGGTATGGCTACACCTTC. This gives the protein CSVEDGQYGYGYTF. Full variable domain (remainder filled in from reference TRBV29-1 and TRBJ1-2): SAVISQKPSRDICQRGTSLTIQCQVDSQVTMMFWYRQQPGQSLTLIATANQGSEATYESGFVIDKFPISRPNLTFSTLTVSNMSPEDSSIYLCSVEDGQYGYGYTFGSGTRLTVV.

This clone has just a few counts. This rearrangement joins TRBV9 to TRBJ1-1; D may be TRBD1 (5 bases). Germline V gene lookup returns CDR1 SGDLS and CDR2 YYNGEE. Trimming left V 3 bases short and J 1 base short, with 13 bases between. The CDR3 extends over 15 amino acids. The CDR3 bases are TGTGCCAGCAGCGCTCAGACAGCAGCGAACACTGAAGCTTTCTTT. Translated: CASSAQTAANTEAFF.

The genes are TRBV27 and TRBJ1-1; perhaps TRBD1 as D (6 bases). The CDR3 runs to 13 residues. Germline V gene sequence: CDR1 MNHEY, CDR2 SMNVEV (reference sequence). The germline V and J ends were trimmed by 3 bases and 3 bases, with 8 bases remaining between them. CDR3 sequence reads: CASSFRQDTEAFF. The CDR3 DNA is TGTGCCAGCAGTTTCCGACAGGACACTGAAGCTTTCTTT.

The genes are TRBV11-1 and TRBJ2-4, with TRBD1 identical over 7 bases. There are 13 residues in the CDR3. CDR1 is SGHAT and CDR2 is FQDESV in the germline V gene (reference sequence). The V and J ends lost 5 bases and 6 bases, in that order; junction bases with no gene match: 4. The CDR3 bases are TGTGCCAGCAGCCCGGGACAGCTAAACATTCAGTACTTC. As protein: CASSPGQLNIQYF.

This chain uses TRBV28 with TRBJ2-1; 9 positions match TRBD1. Germline V gives CDR1 MDHEN, CDR2 SYDVKM. The CDR3 runs to 15 residues. The V and J ends lost 2 bases and 6 bases, in that order; junction bases with no gene match: 5. CDR3 nucleotides: TGTGCCAGCAGTTTAGGGGACAGGGTAATCAATGAGCAGTTCTTC. Translation: CASSLGDRVINEQFF. Full variable domain (rest looked up from reference TRBV28 and TRBJ2-1): DVKVTQSSRYLVKRTGEKVFLECVQDMDHENMFWYRQDPGLGLRLIYFSYDVKMKEKGDIPEGYSVSREKKERFSLILESASTNQTSMYLCASSLGDRVINEQFFGPGTRLTVL.

This sequence joins TRBV30 and TRBJ1-4; TRBD1 is a possible D gene (5 bases). Trimming left V 5 bases short and J 8 bases short, with 18 bases between. CDR3 length: 14 amino acids. Germline V lookup: CDR1 GTSNPN, CDR2 SVGIG (reference sequence). The DNA for the CDR3 is TGTGCCTGGGAGAGGAGACAGTTTTCGGAAAAACTGTTTTTT. As protein: CAWERRQFSEKLFF.

On this clone itself: Distinct nucleotide sequences in the sample also encode this CDR3. The rearrangement uses TRBV10-3 and TRBJ2-7; TRBD2 aligns across 7 bases. In germline, CDR1 is ENHRY, CDR2 SYGVKD. The CDR3 totals 14 residues. Unmatched junction bases numbered 6, after V lost 0 bases and J lost 7 bases. The CDR3 DNA sequence: TGTGCCATCAGTGAGTCTCAAGCGGGAAGTGAGCAGTACTTC. Amino acid sequence: CAISESQAGSEQYF.

Here the CDR3 DNA reads TGTGCCAGCAGTTCGCCCCCTAGCCGCGCGGGCCGAGCGGACGAGCAGTACTTC. Translated: CASSSPPSRAGRADEQYF. V is TRBV28 and J is TRBJ2-7, with D possibly being TRBD2 (5 bases). V lost 4 bases and J lost 5, with 27 bases in between. There are 18 residues in the CDR3. Germline V gene lookup returns CDR1 MDHEN and CDR2 SYDVKM.